Listed below are T cell receptor beta chains from one sample, sequenced in a study of neoadjuvant nivolumab and ipilimumab in lung cancer. TCRdb keeps only in-frame clones here, not all; method: immunoSEQ multiplex PCR. The sample yields over 8,500 clones, over 60% seen once. The source was tumor tissue, collected after neoadjuvant nivolumab, alone or with ipilimumab, at or shortly before surgery. Receptors originate from an adult with non-small cell lung cancer. Some clones in this sample may be carry-over from other donors' samples. CDR3s include the opening cysteine and the closing phenylalanine or tryptophan.

15	TRBJ1-2	TRBV29-1	CSVSGTGGLSSGYTF
13	TRBJ1-2	TRBV6-5	CASSIRALYGYTF
14	TRBJ1-2	TRBV10-3	CAISRTGGDYGYTF
15	TRBJ1-2	TRBV10-3	CAISEPSGSGYGYTF
12	TRBJ1-6	TRBV5-6	CASSSSIGALHF
15	TRBJ2-7	TRBV5-1	CASPGGVVAPYEQYF
16	TRBJ2-2	TRBV9	CASSPPSLPNTGELFF
14	TRBJ2-7	TRBV7-9	CASSYPQTVYEQYF
16	TRBJ2-5	TRBV9	CASSPLAGGPGETQYF
13	TRBJ2-3	TRBV29-1	CSVAGGATDTQYF
15	TRBJ1-1	TRBV7-9	CASSNGRYMNTEAFF
15	TRBJ2-7	TRBV7-9	CASSLAGTGTYEQYF
15	TRBJ1-2	TRBV2	CASSDFQLRSEGYTF
17	TRBJ2-3	TRBV6-4	CASSELPAGGNTDTQYF
15	TRBJ1-3	TRBV18	CASSPTTEVGNTIYF
14	TRBJ1-1	TRBV5-1	CASSSGQMNTEAFF
12	TRBJ1-1	TRBV30	CAWRPQNSRAFF
13	TRBJ2-7	TRBV7-3	CASSLLAAGEQYF